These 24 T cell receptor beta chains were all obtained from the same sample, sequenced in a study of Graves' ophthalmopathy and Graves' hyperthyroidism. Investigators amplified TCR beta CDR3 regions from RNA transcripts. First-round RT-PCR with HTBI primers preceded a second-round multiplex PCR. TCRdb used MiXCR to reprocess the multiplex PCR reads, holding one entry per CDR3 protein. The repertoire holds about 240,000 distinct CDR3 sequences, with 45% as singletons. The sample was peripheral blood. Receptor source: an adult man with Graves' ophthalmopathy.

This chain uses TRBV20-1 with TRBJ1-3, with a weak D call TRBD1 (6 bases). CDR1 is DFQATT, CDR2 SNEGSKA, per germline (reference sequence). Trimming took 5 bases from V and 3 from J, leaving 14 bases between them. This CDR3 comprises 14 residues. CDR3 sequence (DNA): TGCAGTGCTGCGGGGGGCGCAAATGGAAACACCATATATTTT. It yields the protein CSAAGGANGNTIYF.

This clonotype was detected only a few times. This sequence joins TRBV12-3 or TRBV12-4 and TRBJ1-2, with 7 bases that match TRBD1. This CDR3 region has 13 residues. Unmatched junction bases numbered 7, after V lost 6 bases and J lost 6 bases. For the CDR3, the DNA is TGTGCCAGCAGCCCTTCGACAGGGAATGGCTACACCTTC. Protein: CASSPSTGNGYTF.

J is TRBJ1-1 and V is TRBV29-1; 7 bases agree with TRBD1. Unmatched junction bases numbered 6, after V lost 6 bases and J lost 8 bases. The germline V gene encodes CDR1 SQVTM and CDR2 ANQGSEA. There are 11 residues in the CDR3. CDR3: CSVAMGQEAFF. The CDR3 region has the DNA TGCAGCGTCGCAATGGGACAGGAAGCTTTCTTT.

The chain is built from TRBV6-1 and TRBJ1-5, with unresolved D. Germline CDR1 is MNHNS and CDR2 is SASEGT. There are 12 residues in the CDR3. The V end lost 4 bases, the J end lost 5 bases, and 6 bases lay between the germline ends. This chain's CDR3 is CASSGFDQPQHF. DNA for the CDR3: TGTGCCAGCAGTGGGTTTGATCAGCCCCAGCATTTT.

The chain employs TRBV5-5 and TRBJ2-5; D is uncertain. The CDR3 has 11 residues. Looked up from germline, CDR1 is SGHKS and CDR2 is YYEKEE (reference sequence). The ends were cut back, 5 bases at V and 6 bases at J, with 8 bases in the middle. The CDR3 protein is CASRVGKTQYF. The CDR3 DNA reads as TGTGCCAGCAGAGTAGGAAAGACCCAGTACTTC.

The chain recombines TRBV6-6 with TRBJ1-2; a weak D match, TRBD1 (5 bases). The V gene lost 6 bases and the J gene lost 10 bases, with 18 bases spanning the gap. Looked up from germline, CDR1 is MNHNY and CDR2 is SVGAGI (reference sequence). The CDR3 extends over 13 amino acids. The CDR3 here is CASSRGGEGDYTF. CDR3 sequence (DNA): TGTGCCAGCAGCCGGGGGGGTGAGGGTGACTACACCTTC.

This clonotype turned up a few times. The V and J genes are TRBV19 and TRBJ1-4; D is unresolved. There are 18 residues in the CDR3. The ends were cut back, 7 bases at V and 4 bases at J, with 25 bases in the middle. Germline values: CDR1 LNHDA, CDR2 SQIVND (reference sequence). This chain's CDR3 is CASTYGHFLSGSNEKLFF. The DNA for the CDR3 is TGTGCCAGTACTTATGGCCATTTTCTATCAGGCAGTAATGAAAAACTGTTTTTT.

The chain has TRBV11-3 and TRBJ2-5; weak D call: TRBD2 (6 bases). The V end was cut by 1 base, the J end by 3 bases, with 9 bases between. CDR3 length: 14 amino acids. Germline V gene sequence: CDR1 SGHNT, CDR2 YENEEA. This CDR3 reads CASSLGGAKETQYF. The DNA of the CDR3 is TGTGCCAGCAGCTTAGGCGGGGCGAAAGAGACCCAGTACTTC.

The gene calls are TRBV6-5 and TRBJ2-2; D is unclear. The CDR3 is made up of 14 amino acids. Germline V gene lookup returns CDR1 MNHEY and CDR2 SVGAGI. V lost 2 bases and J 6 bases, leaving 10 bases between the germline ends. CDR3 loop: CASSYKGLAGELFF. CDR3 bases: TGTGCCAGCAGTTACAAGGGATTGGCCGGGGAGCTGTTTTTT.

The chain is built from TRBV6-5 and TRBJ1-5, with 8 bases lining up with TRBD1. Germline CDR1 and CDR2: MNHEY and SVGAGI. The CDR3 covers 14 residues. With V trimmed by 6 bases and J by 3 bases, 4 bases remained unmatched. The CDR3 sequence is CASSPTGDNQPQHF. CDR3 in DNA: TGTGCCAGCAGCCCGACAGGGGACAATCAGCCCCAGCATTTT.

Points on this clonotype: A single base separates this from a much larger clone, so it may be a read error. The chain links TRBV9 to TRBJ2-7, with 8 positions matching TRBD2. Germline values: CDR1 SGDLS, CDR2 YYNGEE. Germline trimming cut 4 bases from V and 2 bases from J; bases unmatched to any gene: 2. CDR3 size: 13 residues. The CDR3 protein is CASSLAGPYEQYF. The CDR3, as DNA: TGTGCCAGCAGCTTAGCGGGGCCCTACGAGCAGTACTTC.

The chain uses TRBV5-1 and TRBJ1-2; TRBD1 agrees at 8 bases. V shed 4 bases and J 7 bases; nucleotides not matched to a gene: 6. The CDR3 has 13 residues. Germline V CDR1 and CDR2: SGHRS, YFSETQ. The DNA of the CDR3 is TGCGCCAGCAGCCCCAATGACAGGGGTGGCTACACCTTC. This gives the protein CASSPNDRGGYTF.

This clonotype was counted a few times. CDR3 sequence (DNA): TGCAGTGCTAGAGATCGGCGGACCGAACCCTACGAGCAGTACTTC. Its translation: CSARDRRTEPYEQYF. V usage is TRBV20-1 and J usage is TRBJ2-7; unclear D gene. Germline CDR1 DFQATT, CDR2 SNEGSKA (reference sequence). Trimming removed 0 bases from V and 2 bases from J, with 14 bases in between. The CDR3 contains 15 residues.

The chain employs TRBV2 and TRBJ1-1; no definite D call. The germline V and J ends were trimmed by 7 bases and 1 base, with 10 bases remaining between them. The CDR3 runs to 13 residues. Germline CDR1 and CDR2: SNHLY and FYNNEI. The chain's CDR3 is CASTVDKNTEAFF. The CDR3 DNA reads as TGTGCCAGCACTGTCGACAAGAACACTGAAGCTTTCTTT.

The CDR3 is CSATTAESYEQYF. The CDR3 DNA reads as TGCAGTGCTACTACCGCGGAATCCTACGAGCAGTACTTC. V is TRBV20-1 and J is TRBJ2-7; D is uncertain. The germline CDR1 and CDR2 sequences are DFQATT and SNEGSKA (reference sequence). The CDR3 consists of 13 residues. The germline V and J ends were trimmed by 4 bases and 1 base, with 11 bases remaining between them.

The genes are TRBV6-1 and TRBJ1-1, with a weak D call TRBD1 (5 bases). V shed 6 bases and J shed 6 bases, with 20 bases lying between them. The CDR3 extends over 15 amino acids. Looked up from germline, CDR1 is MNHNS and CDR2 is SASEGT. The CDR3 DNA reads TGTGCCAGCAGCGAATCCGGGACCGGGCTGGCTGAAGCTTTCTTT. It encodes CASSESGTGLAEAFF.

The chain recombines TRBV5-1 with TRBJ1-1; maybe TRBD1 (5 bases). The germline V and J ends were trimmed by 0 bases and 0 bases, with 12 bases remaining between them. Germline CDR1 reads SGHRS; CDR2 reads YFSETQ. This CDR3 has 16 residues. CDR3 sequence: CASSLDPGRMNTEAFF. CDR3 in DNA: TGCGCCAGCAGCTTGGACCCGGGACGGATGAACACTGAAGCTTTCTTT.

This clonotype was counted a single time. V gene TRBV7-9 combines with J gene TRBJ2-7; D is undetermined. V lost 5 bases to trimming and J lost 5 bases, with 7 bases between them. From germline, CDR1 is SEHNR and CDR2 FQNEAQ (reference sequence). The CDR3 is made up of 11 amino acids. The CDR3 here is CASSPTDEQYF. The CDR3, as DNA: TGTGCCAGCAGCCCTACCGACGAGCAGTACTTC.

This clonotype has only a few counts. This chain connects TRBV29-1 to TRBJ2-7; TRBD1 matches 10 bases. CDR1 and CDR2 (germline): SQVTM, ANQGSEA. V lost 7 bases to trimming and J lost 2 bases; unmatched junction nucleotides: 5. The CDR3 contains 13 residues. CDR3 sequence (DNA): TGCAGCGCCACCGGGACAGGGGCCTACGAGCAGTACTTC. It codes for CSATGTGAYEQYF.

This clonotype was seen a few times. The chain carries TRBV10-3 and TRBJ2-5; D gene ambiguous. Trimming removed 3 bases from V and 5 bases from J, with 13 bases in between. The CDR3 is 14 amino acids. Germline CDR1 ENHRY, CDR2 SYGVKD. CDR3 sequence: CAISEAGLRETQYF. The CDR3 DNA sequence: TGTGCCATCAGTGAAGCCGGGCTAAGGGAGACCCAGTACTTC.

The CDR3 reads CATGTSGSGETQYF. The CDR3 nucleotides read TGTGCCACCGGGACTAGCGGGAGTGGGGAGACCCAGTACTTC. The chain carries TRBV12-3 or TRBV12-4 and TRBJ2-5; TRBD2 matches 14 bases. The CDR3 covers 14 residues. V trimming: 10 bases; J trimming: 5 bases; junction bases outside the gene matches: 6.

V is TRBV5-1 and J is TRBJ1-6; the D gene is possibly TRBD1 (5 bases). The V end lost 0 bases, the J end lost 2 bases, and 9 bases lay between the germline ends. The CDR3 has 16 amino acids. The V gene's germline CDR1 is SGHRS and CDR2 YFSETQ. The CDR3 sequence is CASSLGGGPYNSPLHF. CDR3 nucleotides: TGCGCCAGCAGCTTGGGCGGGGGACCCTATAATTCACCCCTCCACTTT.

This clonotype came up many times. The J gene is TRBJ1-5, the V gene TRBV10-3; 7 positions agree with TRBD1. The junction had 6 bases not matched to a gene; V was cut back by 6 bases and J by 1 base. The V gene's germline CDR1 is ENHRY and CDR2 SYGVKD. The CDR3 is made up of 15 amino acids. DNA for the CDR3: TGTGCCATCAGACAAGGACAGGCGAGCAATCAGCCCCAGCATTTT. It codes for CAIRQGQASNQPQHF.

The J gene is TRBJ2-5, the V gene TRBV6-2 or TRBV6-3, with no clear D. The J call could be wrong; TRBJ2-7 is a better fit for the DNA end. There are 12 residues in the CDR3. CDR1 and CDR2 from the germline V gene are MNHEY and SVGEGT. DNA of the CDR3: TGTGCCAGCAGTTACTCGAACTACGAGCAGTACTTC. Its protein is CASSYSNYEQYF.